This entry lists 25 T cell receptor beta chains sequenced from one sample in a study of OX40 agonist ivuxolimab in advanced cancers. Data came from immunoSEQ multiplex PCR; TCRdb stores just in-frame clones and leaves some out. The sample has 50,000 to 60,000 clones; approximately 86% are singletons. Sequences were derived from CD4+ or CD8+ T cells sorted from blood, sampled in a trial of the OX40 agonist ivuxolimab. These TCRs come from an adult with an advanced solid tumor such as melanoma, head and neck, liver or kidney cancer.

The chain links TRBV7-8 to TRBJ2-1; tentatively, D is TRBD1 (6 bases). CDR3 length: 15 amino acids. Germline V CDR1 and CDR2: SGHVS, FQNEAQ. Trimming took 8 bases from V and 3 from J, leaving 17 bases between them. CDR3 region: CASYKGVINYNEQFF. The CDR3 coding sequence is TGTGCCAGCTACAAGGGGGTAATTAACTACAATGAGCAGTTCTTC.

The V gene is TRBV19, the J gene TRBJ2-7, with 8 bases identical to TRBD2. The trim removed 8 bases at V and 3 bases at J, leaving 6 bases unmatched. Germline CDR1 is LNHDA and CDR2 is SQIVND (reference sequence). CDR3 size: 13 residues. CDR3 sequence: CASRREGHYEQYF. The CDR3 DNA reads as TGTGCCAGTCGTCGGGAGGGCCACTACGAGCAGTACTTC.

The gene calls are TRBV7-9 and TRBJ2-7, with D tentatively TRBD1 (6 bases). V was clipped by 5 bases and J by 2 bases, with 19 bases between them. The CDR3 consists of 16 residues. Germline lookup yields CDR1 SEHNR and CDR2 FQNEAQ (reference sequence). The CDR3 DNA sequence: TGTGCCAGCAGCCCCCGGATCCGGGACAATCCCTACGAGCAGTACTTC. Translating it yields CASSPRIRDNPYEQYF.

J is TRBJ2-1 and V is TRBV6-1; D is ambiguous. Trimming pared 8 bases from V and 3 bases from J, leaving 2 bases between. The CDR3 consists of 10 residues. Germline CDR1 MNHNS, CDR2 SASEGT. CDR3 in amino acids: CASFYNEQFF. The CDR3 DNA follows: TGTGCCAGCTTCTACAATGAGCAGTTCTTC.

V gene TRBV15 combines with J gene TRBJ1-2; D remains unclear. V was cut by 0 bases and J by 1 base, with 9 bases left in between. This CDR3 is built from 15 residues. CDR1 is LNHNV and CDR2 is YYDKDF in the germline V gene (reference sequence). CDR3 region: CATSRDRTLNYGYTF. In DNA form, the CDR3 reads TGTGCCACCAGCAGAGATAGGACGCTTAACTATGGCTACACCTTC.

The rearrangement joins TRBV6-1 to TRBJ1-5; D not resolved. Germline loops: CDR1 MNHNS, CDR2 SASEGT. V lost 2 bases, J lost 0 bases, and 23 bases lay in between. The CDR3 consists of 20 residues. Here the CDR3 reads CASSELLRQMTGYSNQPQHF. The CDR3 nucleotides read TGTGCCAGCAGTGAATTATTAAGGCAGATGACCGGCTATAGCAATCAGCCCCAGCATTTT.

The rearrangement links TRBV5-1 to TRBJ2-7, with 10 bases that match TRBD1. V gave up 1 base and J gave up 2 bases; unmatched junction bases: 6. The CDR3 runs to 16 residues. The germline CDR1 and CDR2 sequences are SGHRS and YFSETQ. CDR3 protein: CASSLSGTGVAYEQYF. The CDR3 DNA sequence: TGCGCCAGCAGCTTGTCTGGGACAGGGGTGGCCTACGAGCAGTACTTC.

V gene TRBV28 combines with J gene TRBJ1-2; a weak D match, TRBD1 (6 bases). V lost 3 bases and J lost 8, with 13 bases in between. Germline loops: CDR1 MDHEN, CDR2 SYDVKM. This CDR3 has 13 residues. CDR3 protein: CASSLTGVRGYTF. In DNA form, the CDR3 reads TGTGCCAGCAGTTTGACAGGCGTTCGAGGCTACACCTTC.

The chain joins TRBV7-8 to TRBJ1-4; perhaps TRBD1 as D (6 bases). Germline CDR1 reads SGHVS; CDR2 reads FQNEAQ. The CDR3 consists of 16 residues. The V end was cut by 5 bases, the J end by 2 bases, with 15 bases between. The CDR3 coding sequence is TGTGCCAGCAGCAACGTCGGGGGCAGCACTAATGAAAAACTGTTTTTT. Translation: CASSNVGGSTNEKLFF. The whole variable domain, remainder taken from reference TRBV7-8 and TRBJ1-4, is GAGVSQSPRYKVAKRGQDVALRCDPISGHVSLFWYQQALGQGPEFLTYFQNEAQLDKSGLPSDRFFAERPEGSVSTLKIQRTQQEDSAVYLCASSNVGGSTNEKLFFGSGTQLSVL.

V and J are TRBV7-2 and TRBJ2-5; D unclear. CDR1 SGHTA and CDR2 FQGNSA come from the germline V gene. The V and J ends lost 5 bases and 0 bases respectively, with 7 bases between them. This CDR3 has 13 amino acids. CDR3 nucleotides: TGTGCCAGCAGCCCTGGTGACCAAGAGACCCAGTACTTC. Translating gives CASSPGDQETQYF.

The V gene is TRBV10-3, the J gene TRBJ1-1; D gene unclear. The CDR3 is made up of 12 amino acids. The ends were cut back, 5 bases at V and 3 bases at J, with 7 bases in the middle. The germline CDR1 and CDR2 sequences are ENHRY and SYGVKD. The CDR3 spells CAISRRDTEAFF. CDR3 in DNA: TGTGCCATCAGTCGCCGGGACACTGAAGCTTTCTTT.

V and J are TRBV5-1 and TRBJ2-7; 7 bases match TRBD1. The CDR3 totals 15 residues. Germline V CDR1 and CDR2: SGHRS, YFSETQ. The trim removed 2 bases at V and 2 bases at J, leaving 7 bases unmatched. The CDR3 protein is CASSFGGTEPYEQYF. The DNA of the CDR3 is TGCGCCAGCAGCTTTGGTGGGACAGAGCCCTACGAGCAGTACTTC.

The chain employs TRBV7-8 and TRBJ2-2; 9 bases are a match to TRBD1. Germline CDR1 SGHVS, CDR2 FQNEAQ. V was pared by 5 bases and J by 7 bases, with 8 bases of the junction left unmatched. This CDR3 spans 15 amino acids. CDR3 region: CASSPQGALSGELFF. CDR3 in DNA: TGTGCCAGCAGCCCACAGGGGGCATTGAGCGGGGAGCTGTTTTTT.

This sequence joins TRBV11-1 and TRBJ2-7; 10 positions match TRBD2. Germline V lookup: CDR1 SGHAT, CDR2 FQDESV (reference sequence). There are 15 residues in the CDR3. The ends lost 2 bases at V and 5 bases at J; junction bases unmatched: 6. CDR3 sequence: CASSLSGRAYHEQYF. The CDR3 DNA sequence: TGTGCCAGCAGCTTAAGCGGGAGGGCCTACCACGAGCAGTACTTC.

The CDR3 DNA reads as TGTGCCAGCAGGTTTGGGGGACAATCTAGCTATGGCTACACCTTC. As protein: CASRFGGQSSYGYTF. V and J are TRBV7-2 and TRBJ1-2; a weak D match, TRBD1 (6 bases). V was cut by 6 bases and J by 4 bases, with 18 bases left in between. CDR1 and CDR2 (germline): SGHTA, FQGNSA. CDR3 size: 15 residues.

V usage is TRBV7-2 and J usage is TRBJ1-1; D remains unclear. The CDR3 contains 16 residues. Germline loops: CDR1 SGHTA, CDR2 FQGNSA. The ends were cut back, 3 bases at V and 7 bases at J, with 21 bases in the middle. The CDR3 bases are TGTGCCAGCAGCTTTTTAAGACGGGGAGAGCTATTTGAAGCTTTCTTT. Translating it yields CASSFLRRGELFEAFF. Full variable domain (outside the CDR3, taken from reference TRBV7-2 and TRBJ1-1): GAGVSQSPSNKVTEKGKDVELRCDPISGHTALYWYRQSLGQGLEFLIYFQGNSAPDKSGLPSDRFSAERTGGSVSTLTIQRTQQEDSAVYLCASSFLRRGELFEAFFGQGTRLTVV.

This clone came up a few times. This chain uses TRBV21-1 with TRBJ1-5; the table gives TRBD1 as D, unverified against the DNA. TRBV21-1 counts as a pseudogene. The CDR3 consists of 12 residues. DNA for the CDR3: TGTGCCAGCAGCACACAGGGTAAGCCCCAGCATTTT. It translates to CASSTQGKPQHF.

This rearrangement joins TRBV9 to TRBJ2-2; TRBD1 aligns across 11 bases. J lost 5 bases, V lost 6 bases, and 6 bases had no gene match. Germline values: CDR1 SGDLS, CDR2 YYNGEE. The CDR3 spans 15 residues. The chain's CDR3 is CASTFGQGATGELFF. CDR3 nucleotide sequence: TGTGCCAGCACCTTCGGACAGGGGGCTACCGGGGAGCTGTTTTTT.

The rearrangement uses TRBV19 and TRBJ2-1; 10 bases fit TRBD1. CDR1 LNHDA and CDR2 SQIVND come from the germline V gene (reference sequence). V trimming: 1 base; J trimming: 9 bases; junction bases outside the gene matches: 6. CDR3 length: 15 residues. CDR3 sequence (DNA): TGTGCCAGTAGTATAGGCGACAGGGGGCAGGTTGAGCAGTTCTTC. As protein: CASSIGDRGQVEQFF.

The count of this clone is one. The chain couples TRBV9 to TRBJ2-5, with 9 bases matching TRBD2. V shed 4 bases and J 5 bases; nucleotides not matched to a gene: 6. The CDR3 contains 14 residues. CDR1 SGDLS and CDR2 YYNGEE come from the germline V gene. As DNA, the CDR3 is TGTGCCAGCAGCCTCGGGACTAGCATGGAGACCCAGTACTTC. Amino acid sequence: CASSLGTSMETQYF.

The CDR3: CASNPDGGDTQYF. The CDR3 DNA follows: TGTGCCAGCAACCCGGATGGGGGAGATACGCAGTATTTT. The V and J genes are TRBV9 and TRBJ2-3; D tentatively reads TRBD1 or TRBD2 (5 bases each). There are 13 residues in the CDR3. V was cut by 6 bases and J by 5 bases, with 13 bases left in between. Per germline, CDR1 SGDLS and CDR2 YYNGEE.

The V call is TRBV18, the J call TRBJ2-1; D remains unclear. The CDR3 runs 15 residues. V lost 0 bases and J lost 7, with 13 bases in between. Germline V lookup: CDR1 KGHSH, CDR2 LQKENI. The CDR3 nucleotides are TGTGCCAGCTCACCACCCGCCAGTTCCCGTAATGAGCAGTTCTTC. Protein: CASSPPASSRNEQFF.

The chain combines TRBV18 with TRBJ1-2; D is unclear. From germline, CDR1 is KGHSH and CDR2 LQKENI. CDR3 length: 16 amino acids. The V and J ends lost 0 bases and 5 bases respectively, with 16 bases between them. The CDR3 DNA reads TGTGCCAGCTCACCACCAATAAGGCCACACCAATATGGCTACACCTTC. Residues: CASSPPIRPHQYGYTF.

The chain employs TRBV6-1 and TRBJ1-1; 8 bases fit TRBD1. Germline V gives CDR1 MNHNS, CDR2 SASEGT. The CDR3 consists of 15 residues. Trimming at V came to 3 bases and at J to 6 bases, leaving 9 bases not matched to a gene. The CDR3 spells CASSDGNGQGAEAFF. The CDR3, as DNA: TGTGCCAGCAGTGACGGGAATGGACAGGGCGCTGAAGCTTTCTTT.

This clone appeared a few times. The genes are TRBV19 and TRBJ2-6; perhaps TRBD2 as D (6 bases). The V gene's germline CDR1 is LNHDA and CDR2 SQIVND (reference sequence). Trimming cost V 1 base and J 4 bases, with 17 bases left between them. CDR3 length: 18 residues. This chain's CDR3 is CASSIGWRGRSGANVLTF. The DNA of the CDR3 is TGTGCCAGTAGTATAGGTTGGCGGGGCAGGTCCGGGGCCAACGTCCTGACTTTC. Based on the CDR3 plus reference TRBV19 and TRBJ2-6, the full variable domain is DGGITQSPKYLFRKEGQNVTLSCEQNLNHDAMYWYRQDPGQGLRLIYYSQIVNDFQKGDIAEGYSVSREKKESFPLTVTSAQKNPTAFYLCASSIGWRGRSGANVLTFGAGSRLTVL.